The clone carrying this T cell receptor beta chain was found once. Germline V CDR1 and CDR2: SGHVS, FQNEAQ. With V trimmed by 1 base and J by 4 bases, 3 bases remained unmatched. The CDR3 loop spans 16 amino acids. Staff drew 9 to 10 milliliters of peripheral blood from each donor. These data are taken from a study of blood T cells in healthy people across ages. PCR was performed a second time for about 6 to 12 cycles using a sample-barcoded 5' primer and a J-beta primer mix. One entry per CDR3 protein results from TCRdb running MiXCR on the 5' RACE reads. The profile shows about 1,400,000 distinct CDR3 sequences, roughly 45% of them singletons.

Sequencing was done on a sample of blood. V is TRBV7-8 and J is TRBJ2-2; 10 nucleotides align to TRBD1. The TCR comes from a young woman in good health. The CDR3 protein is CASSLDGTGVTGELFF. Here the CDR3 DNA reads TGTGCCAGCAGCTTAGATGGGACAGGGGTCACCGGGGAGCTGTTTTTT.